The sequence of this TCR beta chain was determined in a study of control samples from healthy donors and cancer patients. Trimming removed 1 base at V and 9 bases at J, with 4 bases between. The CDR3 runs to 11 residues. The repertoire was sequenced with immunoSEQ multiplex PCR; TCRdb's copy has only in-frame clones and lacks some. Here the sample spans over 70,000 clones, roughly 89% being singletons. The source of this sequence is a woman aged 50 to 60 with colorectal cancer. What was sequenced was PBMCs. The chain joins TRBV12-3 or TRBV12-4 to TRBJ2-1; D gene ambiguous. The CDR3 DNA reads TGTGCCAGCAGTTTAGATCGTGAGCAGTTCTTC. Translating gives CASSLDREQFF.